This record concerns one T cell receptor (beta chain) sequence. The antigen remains unidentified. These data are taken from a study of Graves' ophthalmopathy and Graves' hyperthyroidism. General study results and limits: Cross-validated, the 13-signature model showed 87.88%/81.08% sensitivity/specificity, and 80%/75% in the test set.

Scientists amplified the TCR beta CDR3 regions from RNA transcripts. Amplification began with first-round RT-PCR using HTBI primers, then second-round multiplex PCR was performed. One entry per CDR3 protein results from TCRdb running MiXCR on the multiplex PCR reads. The data contain hundreds of thousands of distinct CDR3 sequences, roughly 40% of them singletons. Per the germline V gene, CDR1 is ENHRY and CDR2 is SYGVKD. This CDR3 comprises 14 residues. V gave up 6 bases and J gave up 2 bases; unmatched junction bases: 4. The source is an adult man with Graves' ophthalmopathy. V and J are TRBV10-3 and TRBJ2-7; 10 nucleotides line up with TRBD2. The specimen sequenced was peripheral blood. CDR3: CAIRLSGRTYEQYF. CDR3 nucleotide sequence: TGTGCCATCAGACTTAGCGGGAGGACCTACGAGCAGTACTTC.